This T cell receptor beta chain was identified during a study of graft-versus-host responses after intestinal transplantation. Study as a whole: Recipients were given multivisceral, liver-intestinal, or isolated intestinal transplants. Anti-thymocyte globulin was used for induction in all recipients, who then took tacrolimus and steroids for 2 to 4 years.

Comment on this clone: Its matching antigen is unknown.

Some clones are missing from TCRdb's copy, which holds only in-frame ones; the method was immunoSEQ multiplex PCR. The top ten clones hold approximately 0.49% of a sample with 100,000 to 120,000 clones, 93% of them seen once. Study-level findings and limits: GvH clones were identified in recipient marrow, with some first appearing in ileum or blood. Allografts from individuals with graft-donor T cell macrochimerism displayed high graft-versus-host to host-versus-graft clonal ratios.

The V and J ends lost 8 bases and 4 bases respectively, with 12 bases between them. This CDR3 has 12 residues. This rearrangement joins TRBV23-1 to TRBJ2-7; no clear D gene. TRBV23-1 is labeled an ORF, and its function is uncertain. This TCR came from a human donor who received an intestinal transplant. The specimen was unstimulated CD8+ T cells sorted from spleen or lymph node cells, collected before intestinal transplant. The chain's CDR3 is CASAPSEYEQYF. The CDR3 bases are TGCGCCAGCGCCCCCTCGGAATACGAGCAGTACTTC.